A single sample is the source of the 20 T cell receptor beta chains below, sequenced in a study of shared clonotypes between healthy human individuals. CD8 cells regarded as naive lacked CD45RO, were positively chosen for CCR7, and omitted terminally differentiated effector memory CD45RA+ cells. Here immunoSEQ multiplex PCR was the method, and the copy in TCRdb shows in-frame clones only, minus some. The sample yields about 1,800,000 clones, about 95% seen once. The material sequenced was naive CD8+ T cells sorted from blood. These receptors originate from a man between 18 and 29 years old in good health.

This sequence joins TRBV28 and TRBJ2-7, with D possibly being TRBD1 or TRBD2 (5 bases each). The V gene lost 7 bases and the J gene lost 3 bases, with 16 bases spanning the gap. The CDR3 is 14 residues long. The germline V gene encodes CDR1 MDHEN and CDR2 SYDVKM. The CDR3 DNA sequence: TGTGCCAGCAACGTCAGGGACGAAGGCTACGAGCAGTACTTC. The encoded protein is CASNVRDEGYEQYF.

The chain is built from TRBV7-8 and TRBJ2-3; 7 bases are a match to TRBD2. This CDR3 is built from 16 residues. The germline V gene has CDR1 SGHVS and CDR2 FQNEAQ. The V and J ends lost 7 bases and 6 bases, in that order; junction bases with no gene match: 16. The CDR3 sequence: CASTPEGGALKDTQYF. The CDR3 DNA reads TGTGCCAGCACCCCGGAGGGAGGGGCGCTTAAGGATACGCAGTATTTT.

This clone was observed once. The chain employs TRBV5-1 and TRBJ2-7; 7 bases are shared with TRBD2. This CDR3 spans 14 amino acids. V trimming: 4 bases; J trimming: 2 bases; junction bases outside the gene matches: 6. CDR1 is SGHRS and CDR2 is YFSETQ in the germline V gene. The CDR3 DNA follows: TGCGCCAGCAGCCCCTATGGGGGGGCCTACGAGCAGTACTTC. Translation gives CASSPYGGAYEQYF.

The genes are TRBV9 and TRBJ2-5; D tentatively reads TRBD1 or TRBD2 (5 bases each). V was shortened by 3 bases and J by 5 bases, with 17 bases between the two germline ends. Germline CDR1 is SGDLS and CDR2 is YYNGEE. CDR3 size: 15 residues. The CDR3 sequence is CASSAGLTAVETQYF. The CDR3 DNA reads as TGTGCCAGCAGCGCAGGACTGACAGCGGTGGAGACCCAGTACTTC.

The V call is TRBV7-9, the J call TRBJ2-7; weak D call: TRBD2 (6 bases). The CDR3 spans 13 residues. Germline V CDR1 and CDR2: SEHNR, FQNEAQ (reference sequence). Between the trimmed V and J ends, which lost 6 bases and 6 bases, there was a span of 15 bases. This CDR3 is CASSIVEGLEQYF. CDR3 coding DNA: TGTGCCAGCAGTATTGTGGAGGGGCTCGAGCAGTACTTC.

In regard to this clone: Other DNA sequences in this sample translate to the same CDR3. The genes are TRBV5-4 and TRBJ1-5, with D hard to call. Germline values: CDR1 SGHNT, CDR2 YYREEE (reference sequence). This CDR3 comprises 12 residues. Trimming took off 0 bases at V and 7 bases at J, with 5 bases between the two ends. DNA of the CDR3: TGTGCCAGCAGCTTGGACAACCAGCCCCAGCATTTT. Translation: CASSLDNQPQHF.

This chain uses TRBV11-1 with TRBJ2-2; no clear D gene. V was shortened by 2 bases and J by 5 bases, with 18 bases between the two germline ends. CDR1 and CDR2 from the germline V gene are SGHAT and FQDESV (reference sequence). This CDR3 has 17 amino acids. CDR3 residues: CASSLPSPGWRTGELFF. For the CDR3, the DNA is TGTGCCAGCAGCTTACCGAGCCCGGGCTGGCGGACCGGGGAGCTGTTTTTT.

Points on this clone: Additional DNA sequences in this sample encode the identical CDR3. The chain carries TRBV30 and TRBJ2-2; D gene ambiguous. The V end lost 3 bases, the J end lost 5 bases, and 7 bases lay between the germline ends. The CDR3 loop spans 12 amino acids. Germline CDR1 and CDR2: GTSNPN and SVGIG (reference sequence). The CDR3 here is CAWSYGTGELFF. CDR3 coding DNA: TGTGCCTGGAGCTATGGGACCGGGGAGCTGTTTTTT.

The rearrangement uses TRBV11-3 and TRBJ2-1, with D hard to call. V lost 1 base and J 9 bases, leaving 7 bases between the germline ends. This CDR3 has 12 residues. Germline assignment: CDR1 SGHNT and CDR2 YENEEA. CDR3 sequence: CASSLVKFEQFF. CDR3 in DNA: TGTGCCAGCAGCTTAGTTAAGTTTGAGCAGTTCTTC.

CDR3 sequence: CASGLAGVGDTQYF. CDR3 DNA sequence: TGCGCCAGCGGACTAGCGGGAGTAGGTGATACGCAGTATTTT. The V gene is TRBV10-2, the J gene TRBJ2-3; 13 bases align to TRBD2. Germline V gene data show CDR1 as WSHSY and CDR2 as SAAADI. The CDR3 length is 14 residues. After removal of 8 bases from V and 6 bases from J, the junction contained 5 bases not matched to a gene.

The chain recombines TRBV13 with TRBJ2-3; TRBD1 aligns across 8 bases. The CDR3 totals 16 residues. V gave up 4 bases and J gave up 2 bases; unmatched junction bases: 8. The germline CDR1 and CDR2 sequences are PRHDT and FYEKMQ (reference sequence). The CDR3 reads CASSWTTGGTTDTQYF. In DNA form, the CDR3 reads TGTGCCAGCAGCTGGACCACAGGGGGAACCACAGATACGCAGTATTTT. Full variable domain (outside the CDR3, taken from reference TRBV13 and TRBJ2-3): AAGVIQSPRHLIKEKRETATLKCYPIPRHDTVYWYQQGPGQDPQFLISFYEKMQSDKGSIPDRFSAQQFSDYHSELNMSSLELGDSALYFCASSWTTGGTTDTQYFGPGTRLTVL.

V is TRBV7-9 and J is TRBJ2-5; D remains ambiguous. Per germline, CDR1 SEHNR and CDR2 FQNEAQ (reference sequence). CDR3 length: 12 amino acids. The V end lost 5 bases, the J end lost 1 base, and 5 bases lay between the germline ends. Here the CDR3 reads CASSPFQETQYF. CDR3 bases: TGTGCCAGCAGCCCCTTCCAAGAGACCCAGTACTTC. Together with reference TRBV7-9 and TRBJ2-5, the CDR3 gives the full variable domain: DTGVSQNPRHKITKRGQNVTFRCDPISEHNRLYWYRQTLGQGPEFLTYFQNEAQLEKSRLLSDRFSAERPKGSFSTLEIQRTEQGDSAMYLCASSPFQETQYFGPGTRLLVL.

V is TRBV6-1 and J is TRBJ1-2, with D maybe TRBD1 (6 bases). V was pared by 1 base and J by 0 bases, with 9 bases between. Germline CDR1 and CDR2: MNHNS and SASEGT. CDR3 length equals 15 residues. The CDR3 region has the DNA TGTGCCAGCAGTGAAGAGGACAGCTCTAACTATGGCTACACCTTC. This sequence encodes CASSEEDSSNYGYTF.

To note about this clone: Other DNA sequences of this sample code for an identical CDR3. The chain is built from TRBV5-4 and TRBJ2-7; D is ambiguous. The CDR3 runs 12 residues. The V end was cut by 4 bases, the J end by 7 bases, with 12 bases between. Germline-derived CDR1 and CDR2 are SGHNT and YYREEE (reference sequence). The CDR3 is CASSLGSSEQYF. The CDR3 nucleotides are TGTGCCAGCAGCCTCGGGTCCTCGGAGCAGTACTTC. The whole variable domain, remainder taken from reference TRBV5-4 and TRBJ2-7, is ETGVTQSPTHLIKTRGQQVTLRCSSQSGHNTVSWYQQALGQGPQFIFQYYREEENGRGNFPPRFSGLQFPNYSSELNVNALELDDSALYLCASSLGSSEQYFGPGTRLTVT.

This clone was detected only once. This chain uses TRBV5-6 with TRBJ1-4; a possible D gene is TRBD1 (6 bases). Per germline, CDR1 SGHDT and CDR2 YYEEEE. The CDR3 covers 16 residues. V gave up 1 base and J gave up 3 bases, with 13 bases separating them. The CDR3 DNA is TGTGCCAGCAGCTTGTGGGGGGCGCGTGCTAATGAAAAACTGTTTTTT. The encoded protein is CASSLWGARANEKLFF.

V is TRBV27 and J is TRBJ2-3; TRBD1 matches 7 bases. The length of the CDR3 is 14 residues. Germline V gene sequence: CDR1 MNHEY, CDR2 SMNVEV (reference sequence). With 5 bases clipped from V and 4 bases from J, the junction kept 6 bases outside the gene matches. Here the CDR3 reads CASSPRGFADTQYF. Here the CDR3 DNA reads TGTGCCAGCAGTCCCAGGGGGTTCGCAGATACGCAGTATTTT.

The chain is built from TRBV28 and TRBJ1-5, with D possibly matching TRBD1 (5 bases). CDR1 MDHEN and CDR2 SYDVKM come from the germline V gene. The CDR3 loop spans 14 amino acids. Trimming left V 4 bases short and J 0 bases short, with 7 bases between. CDR3 in DNA: TGTGCCAGCAGTTCCAGGGATAGCAATCAGCCCCAGCATTTT. Amino acid sequence: CASSSRDSNQPQHF.

This clone has just one count. The V and J genes are TRBV5-1 and TRBJ1-3; D perhaps matches TRBD1 (6 bases). Germline CDR1 reads SGHRS; CDR2 reads YFSETQ. The CDR3 consists of 18 residues. V lost 4 bases and J lost 0, with 20 bases in between. In DNA, the CDR3 is TGCGCCAGCAGCCGAGAGGGGGTGGCTGCGGTCTCTGGAAACACCATATATTTT. Residues: CASSREGVAAVSGNTIYF.

The chain employs TRBV30 and TRBJ2-3, with D maybe TRBD2 (6 bases). The germline V and J ends were trimmed by 0 bases and 0 bases, with 10 bases remaining between them. CDR1 GTSNPN and CDR2 SVGIG come from the germline V gene (reference sequence). CDR3 length: 15 amino acids. The chain's CDR3 is CAWSVRGSSTDTQYF. The CDR3 DNA reads as TGTGCCTGGAGTGTACGGGGGTCTAGCACAGATACGCAGTATTTT.

The rearrangement links TRBV4-1 to TRBJ1-2; the match to TRBD1 covers 7 bases. The CDR3 spans 13 residues. Germline CDR1 reads MGHRA; CDR2 reads YSYEKL. The J segment lost 4 bases and the V segment lost 4 bases, leaving 3 bases of the junction unmatched. The CDR3 reads CASSPGTVYGYTF. In DNA, the CDR3 is TGCGCCAGCAGCCCTGGGACAGTCTATGGCTACACCTTC.